The clone carrying this T cell receptor beta chain was picked up many times. The antigen is undetermined. These data come from a study of human T cells and chemical hapten exposure. TCRdb redid the calling of the RACE reads with MiXCR, one entry per CDR3 protein. Here the sample spans 380,000 or so distinct CDR3 sequences, around 5% being singletons. Overall study results and limits: The number of TCRs over 1 in 1000 frequency stayed unchanged after DPC.

Germline CDR1 reads SQVTM; CDR2 reads ANQGSEA. With V trimmed by 4 bases and J by 2 bases, 4 bases remained unmatched. This CDR3 has 15 residues. Time point meaning: patch test 1, 2 weeks after DPC sensitization. Treatment meaning: therapeutic diphenylcyclopropenone sensitization with weekly scalp DPC. This receptor was identified in a woman in her fifties or sixties with alopecia areata. Some clones in this sample may be carry-over from other donors' samples. Material: whole blood, obtained in connection with sensitization to the hapten diphenylcyclopropenone (DPC). The chain couples TRBV29-1 to TRBJ2-6; TRBD2 agrees at 8 bases. The CDR3 reads CSVVGGGPGANVLTF. CDR3 sequence (DNA): TGCAGCGTTGTAGGCGGGGGGCCTGGGGCCAACGTCCTGACTTTC.